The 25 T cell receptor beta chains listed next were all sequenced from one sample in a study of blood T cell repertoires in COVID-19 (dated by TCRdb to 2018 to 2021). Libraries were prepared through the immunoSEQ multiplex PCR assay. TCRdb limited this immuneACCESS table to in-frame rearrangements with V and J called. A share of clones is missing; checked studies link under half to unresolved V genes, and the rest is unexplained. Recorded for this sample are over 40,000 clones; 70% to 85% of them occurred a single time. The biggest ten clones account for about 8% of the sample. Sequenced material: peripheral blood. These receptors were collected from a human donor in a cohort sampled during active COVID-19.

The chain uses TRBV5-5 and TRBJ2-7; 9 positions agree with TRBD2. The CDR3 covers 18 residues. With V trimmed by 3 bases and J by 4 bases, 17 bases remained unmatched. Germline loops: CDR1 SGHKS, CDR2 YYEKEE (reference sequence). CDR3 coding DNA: TGTGCCAGCAGCTCCACACGGGCTACTAGCGGGCGGAGGTACGAGCAGTACTTC. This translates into CASSSTRATSGRRYEQYF.

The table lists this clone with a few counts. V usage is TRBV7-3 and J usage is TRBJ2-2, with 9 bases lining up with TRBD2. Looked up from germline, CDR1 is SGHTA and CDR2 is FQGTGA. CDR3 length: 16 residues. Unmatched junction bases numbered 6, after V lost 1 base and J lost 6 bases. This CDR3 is CASSLSLAGRPGELFF. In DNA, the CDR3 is TGTGCCAGCAGCTTAAGCCTAGCGGGAAGACCCGGGGAGCTGTTTTTT.

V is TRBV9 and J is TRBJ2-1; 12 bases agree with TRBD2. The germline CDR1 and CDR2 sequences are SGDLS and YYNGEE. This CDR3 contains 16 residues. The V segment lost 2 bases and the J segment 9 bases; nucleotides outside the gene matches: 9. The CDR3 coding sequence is TGTGCCAGCAGCGTGGGGGTGACTAGCGGGAGTTTTGAGCAGTTCTTC. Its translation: CASSVGVTSGSFEQFF.

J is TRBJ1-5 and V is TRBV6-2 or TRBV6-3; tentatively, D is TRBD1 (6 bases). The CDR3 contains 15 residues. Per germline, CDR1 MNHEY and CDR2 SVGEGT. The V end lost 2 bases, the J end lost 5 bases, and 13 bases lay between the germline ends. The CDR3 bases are TGTGCCAGCAGTTACCCAGACAGGAGCTATCAGCCCCAGCATTTT. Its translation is CASSYPDRSYQPQHF.

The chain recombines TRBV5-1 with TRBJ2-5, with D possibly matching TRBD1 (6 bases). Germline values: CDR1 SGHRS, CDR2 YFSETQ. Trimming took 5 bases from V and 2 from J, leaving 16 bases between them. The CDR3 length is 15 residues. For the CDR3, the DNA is TGCGCCAGCAGTCCTCACAGGGAGCCGCAAGAGACCCAGTACTTC. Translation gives CASSPHREPQETQYF.

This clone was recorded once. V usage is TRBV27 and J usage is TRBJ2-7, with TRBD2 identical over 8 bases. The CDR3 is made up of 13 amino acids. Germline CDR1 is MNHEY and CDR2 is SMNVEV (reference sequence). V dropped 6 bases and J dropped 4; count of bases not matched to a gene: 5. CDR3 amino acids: CASSPTSEYEQYF. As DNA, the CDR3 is TGTGCCAGCAGCCCGACTAGCGAGTACGAGCAGTACTTC.

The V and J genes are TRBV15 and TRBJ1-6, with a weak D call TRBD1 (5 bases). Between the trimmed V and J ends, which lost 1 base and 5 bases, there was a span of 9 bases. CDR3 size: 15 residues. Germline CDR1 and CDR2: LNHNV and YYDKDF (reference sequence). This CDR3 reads CATSRGTPDNSPLHF. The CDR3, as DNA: TGTGCCACCAGCAGAGGGACACCTGATAATTCACCCCTCCACTTT.

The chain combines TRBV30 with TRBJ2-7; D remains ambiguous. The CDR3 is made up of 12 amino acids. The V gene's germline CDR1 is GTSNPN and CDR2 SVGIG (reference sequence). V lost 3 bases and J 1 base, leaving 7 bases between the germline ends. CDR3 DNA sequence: TGTGCCTGGAGGCGGCAATCCTACGAGCAGTACTTC. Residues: CAWRRQSYEQYF.

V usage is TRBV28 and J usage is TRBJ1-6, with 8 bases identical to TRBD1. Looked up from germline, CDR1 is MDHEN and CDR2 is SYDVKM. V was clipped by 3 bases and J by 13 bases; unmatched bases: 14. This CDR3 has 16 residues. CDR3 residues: CASSFTTLGQGAPLHF. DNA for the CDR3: TGTGCCAGCAGTTTCACCACCCTCGGACAGGGAGCTCCCCTCCACTTT.

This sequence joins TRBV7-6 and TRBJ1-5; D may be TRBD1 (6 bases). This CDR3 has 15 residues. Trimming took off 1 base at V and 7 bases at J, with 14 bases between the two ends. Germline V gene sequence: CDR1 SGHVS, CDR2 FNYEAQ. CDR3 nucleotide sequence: TGTGCCAGCAGCTTAGGTTGGGGGCAGGGGCAGCCCCAGCATTTT. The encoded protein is CASSLGWGQGQPQHF.

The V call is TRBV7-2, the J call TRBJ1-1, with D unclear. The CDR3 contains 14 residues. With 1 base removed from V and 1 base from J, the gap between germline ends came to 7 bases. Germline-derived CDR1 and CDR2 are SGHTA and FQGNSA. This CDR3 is CASSLVHRNTEAFF. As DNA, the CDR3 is TGTGCCAGCAGCTTAGTTCACAGGAACACTGAAGCTTTCTTT.

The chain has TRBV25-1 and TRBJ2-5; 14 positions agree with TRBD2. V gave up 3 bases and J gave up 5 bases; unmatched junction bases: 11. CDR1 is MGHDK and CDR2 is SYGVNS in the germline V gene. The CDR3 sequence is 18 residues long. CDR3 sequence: CASSDTGTSGSRGETQYF. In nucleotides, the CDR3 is TGTGCCAGCAGTGATACCGGGACTAGCGGGAGTAGGGGGGAGACCCAGTACTTC.

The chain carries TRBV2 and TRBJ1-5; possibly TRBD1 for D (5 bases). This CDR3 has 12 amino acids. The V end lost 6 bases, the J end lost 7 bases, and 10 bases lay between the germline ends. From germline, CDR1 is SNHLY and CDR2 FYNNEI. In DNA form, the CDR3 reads TGTGCCAGCAGCTCAGGGTTACAGCCCCAGCATTTT. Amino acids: CASSSGLQPQHF.

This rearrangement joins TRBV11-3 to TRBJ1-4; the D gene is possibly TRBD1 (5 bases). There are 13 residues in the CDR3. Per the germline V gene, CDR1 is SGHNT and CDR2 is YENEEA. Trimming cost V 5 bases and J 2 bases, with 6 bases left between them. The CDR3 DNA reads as TGTGCCAGCAGCAGGGGTACTAATGAAAAACTGTTTTTT. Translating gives CASSRGTNEKLFF. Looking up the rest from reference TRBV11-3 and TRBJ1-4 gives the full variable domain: EAGVVQSPRYKIIEKKQPVAFWCNPISGHNTLYWYLQNLGQGPELLIRYENEEAVDDSQLPKDRFSAERLKGVDSTLKIQPAELGDSAVYLCASSRGTNEKLFFGSGTQLSVL.

The CDR3 nucleotides are TGTGCCAGCAAACGGGACAAGGCTACTGAAGCTTTCTTT. This sequence encodes CASKRDKATEAFF. The chain employs TRBV2 and TRBJ1-1; tentative D call: TRBD1 (6 bases). The CDR3 is 13 residues long. Trimming removed 7 bases at V and 5 bases at J, with 14 bases between. The germline V gene encodes CDR1 SNHLY and CDR2 FYNNEI.

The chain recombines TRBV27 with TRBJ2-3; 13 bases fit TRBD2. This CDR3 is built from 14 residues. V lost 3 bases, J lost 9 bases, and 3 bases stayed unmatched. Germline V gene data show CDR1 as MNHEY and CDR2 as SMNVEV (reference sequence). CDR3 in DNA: TGTGCCAGCAGTTTTCAACTAGCGGGAGGGACGCAGTATTTT. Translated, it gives CASSFQLAGGTQYF.

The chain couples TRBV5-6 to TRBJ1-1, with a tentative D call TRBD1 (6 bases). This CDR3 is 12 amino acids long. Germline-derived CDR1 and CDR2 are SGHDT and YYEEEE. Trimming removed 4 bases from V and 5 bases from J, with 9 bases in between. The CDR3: CASSVQGTEAFF. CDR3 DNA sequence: TGTGCCAGCAGCGTACAGGGAACTGAAGCTTTCTTT.

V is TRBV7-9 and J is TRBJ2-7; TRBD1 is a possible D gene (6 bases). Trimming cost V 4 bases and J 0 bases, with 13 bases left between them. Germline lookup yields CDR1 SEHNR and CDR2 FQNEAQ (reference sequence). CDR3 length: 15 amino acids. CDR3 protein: CASSSRTDSSYEQYF. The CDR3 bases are TGTGCCAGCAGCTCCAGAACGGACAGCTCCTACGAGCAGTACTTC.

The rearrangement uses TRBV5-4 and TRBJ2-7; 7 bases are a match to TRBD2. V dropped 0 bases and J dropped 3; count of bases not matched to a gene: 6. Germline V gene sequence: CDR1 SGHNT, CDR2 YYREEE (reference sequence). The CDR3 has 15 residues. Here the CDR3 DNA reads TGTGCCAGCAGCTTGGGAGGACTAGGTAACTACGAGCAGTACTTC. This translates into CASSLGGLGNYEQYF.

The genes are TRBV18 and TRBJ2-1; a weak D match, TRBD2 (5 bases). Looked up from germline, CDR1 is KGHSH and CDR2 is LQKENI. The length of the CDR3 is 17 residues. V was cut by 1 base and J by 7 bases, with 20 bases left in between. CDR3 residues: CASSPQGSGLRGNEQFF. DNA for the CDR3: TGTGCCAGCTCACCACAAGGAAGCGGACTGCGAGGGAATGAGCAGTTCTTC.

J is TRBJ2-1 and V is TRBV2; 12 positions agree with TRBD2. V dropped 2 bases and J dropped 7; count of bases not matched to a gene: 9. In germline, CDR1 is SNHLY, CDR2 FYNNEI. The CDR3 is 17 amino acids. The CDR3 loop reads CASSEPGQGLAGNEQFF. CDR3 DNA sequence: TGTGCCAGCAGTGAACCGGGACAAGGACTAGCGGGAAATGAGCAGTTCTTC.

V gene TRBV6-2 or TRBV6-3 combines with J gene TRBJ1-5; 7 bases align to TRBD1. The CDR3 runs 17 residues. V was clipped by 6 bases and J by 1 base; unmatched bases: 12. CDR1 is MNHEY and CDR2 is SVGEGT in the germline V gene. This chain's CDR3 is CASSRLLNRGSNQPQHF. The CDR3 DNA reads TGTGCCAGCAGCCGACTACTAAACAGGGGAAGCAATCAGCCCCAGCATTTT.

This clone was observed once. The CDR3 bases are TGTGCCAGCAGTTCCGGGAGAGATACAGATACGCAGTATTTT. It yields the protein CASSSGRDTDTQYF. This rearrangement joins TRBV6-1 to TRBJ2-3; D is possibly TRBD2 (6 bases). The germline gives CDR1 MNHNS, CDR2 SASEGT. V gave up 5 bases and J gave up 3 bases, with 12 bases separating them. This CDR3 region has 14 residues.

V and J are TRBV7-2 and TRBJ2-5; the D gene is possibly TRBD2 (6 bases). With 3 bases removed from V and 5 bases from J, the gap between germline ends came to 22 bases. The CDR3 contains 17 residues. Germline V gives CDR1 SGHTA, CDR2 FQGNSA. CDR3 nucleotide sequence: TGTGCCAGCAGCTTTATGCCGGGACTCCAGCTTGGGGAGACCCAGTACTTC. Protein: CASSFMPGLQLGETQYF.

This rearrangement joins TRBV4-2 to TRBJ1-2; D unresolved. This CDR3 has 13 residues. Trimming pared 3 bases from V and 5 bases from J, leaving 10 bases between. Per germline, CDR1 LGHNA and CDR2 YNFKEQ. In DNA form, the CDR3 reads TGTGCCAGCAGCCACCCCAGTTCTTATGGCTACACCTTC. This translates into CASSHPSSYGYTF.